This TCR beta chain was profiled in a study of T cells in Graves' hyperthyroidism and ophthalmopathy. Across the study: Before any treatment, at initial diagnosis, peripheral blood was collected. Study findings and constraints: Ophthalmopathy was distinguished from stable hyperthyroidism by 13 V-J signatures.

Diagnosis relied on clinical symptoms, serum thyroxine and TRAb, thyroid ultrasound and orbital computed tomography. The CDR3 sequence is 17 residues long. V lost 1 base to trimming and J lost 0 bases, with 14 bases between them. Germline V gene sequence: CDR1 SGHTA, CDR2 FQGNSA. This clonotype showed up many times. Its matching antigen is unknown. From RNA transcripts, TCR beta CDR3 regions were amplified. An initial round of RT-PCR targeting the TCR CDR3 relied on the HTBI primer set. TCRdb called the multiplex PCR reads again in MiXCR, with one record for every CDR3 protein. The sample has around 600,000 distinct CDR3 sequences; approximately 14% are singletons.

The chain recombines TRBV7-2 with TRBJ2-3; D may match TRBD1 or TRBD2 (5 bases each). The material sequenced was blood. The sequence was collected from a woman aged 45-59 years with Graves' ophthalmopathy. The DNA of the CDR3 is TGTGCCAGCAGCTTAGAGTCTCCGGGGCTTAGCACAGATACGCAGTATTTT. This sequence encodes CASSLESPGLSTDTQYF.